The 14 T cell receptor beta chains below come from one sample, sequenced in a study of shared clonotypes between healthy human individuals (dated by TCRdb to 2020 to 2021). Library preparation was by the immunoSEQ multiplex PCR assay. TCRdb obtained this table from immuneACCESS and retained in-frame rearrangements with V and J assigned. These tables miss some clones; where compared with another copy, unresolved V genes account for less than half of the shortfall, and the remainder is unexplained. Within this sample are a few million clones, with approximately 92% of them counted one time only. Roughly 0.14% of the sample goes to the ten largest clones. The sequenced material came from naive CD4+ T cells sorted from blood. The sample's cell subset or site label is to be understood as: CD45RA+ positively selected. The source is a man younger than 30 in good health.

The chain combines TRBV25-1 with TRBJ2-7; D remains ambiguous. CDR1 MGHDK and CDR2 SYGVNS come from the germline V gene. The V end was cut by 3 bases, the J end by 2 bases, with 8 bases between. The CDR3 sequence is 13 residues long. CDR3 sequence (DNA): TGTGCCAGCAGTGATAACGGACCCTACGAGCAGTACTTC. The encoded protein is CASSDNGPYEQYF.

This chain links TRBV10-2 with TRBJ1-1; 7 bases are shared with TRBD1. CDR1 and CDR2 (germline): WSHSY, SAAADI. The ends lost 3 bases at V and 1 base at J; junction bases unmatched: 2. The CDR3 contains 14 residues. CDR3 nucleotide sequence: TGCGCCAGCAGTGAACAGGGGAAGAACACTGAAGCTTTCTTT. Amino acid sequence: CASSEQGKNTEAFF.

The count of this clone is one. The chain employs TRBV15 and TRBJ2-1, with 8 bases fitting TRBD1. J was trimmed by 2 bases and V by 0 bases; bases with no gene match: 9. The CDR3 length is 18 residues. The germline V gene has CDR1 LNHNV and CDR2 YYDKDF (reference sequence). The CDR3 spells CATSRDHFSDRAYNEQFF. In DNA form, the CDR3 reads TGTGCCACCAGCAGAGATCATTTTTCGGACAGGGCCTACAATGAGCAGTTCTTC.

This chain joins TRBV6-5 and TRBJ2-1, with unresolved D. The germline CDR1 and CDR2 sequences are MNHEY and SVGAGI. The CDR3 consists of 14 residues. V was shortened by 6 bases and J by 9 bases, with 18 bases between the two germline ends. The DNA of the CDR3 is TGTGCCAGCAGCCGCGACCTGGAGACTGGTGAGCAGTTCTTC. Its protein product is CASSRDLETGEQFF.

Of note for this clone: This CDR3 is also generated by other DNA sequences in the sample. As DNA, the CDR3 is TGCGCCAGCAGCCTGGGGGTACAAGAGACCCAGTACTTC. It codes for CASSLGVQETQYF. The chain joins TRBV5-1 to TRBJ2-5; D possibly uses TRBD1 or TRBD2 (5 bases each). CDR3 length equals 13 residues. Germline CDR1 and CDR2: SGHRS and YFSETQ. Deletions cut 4 bases from V and 2 bases from J, with 9 bases between.

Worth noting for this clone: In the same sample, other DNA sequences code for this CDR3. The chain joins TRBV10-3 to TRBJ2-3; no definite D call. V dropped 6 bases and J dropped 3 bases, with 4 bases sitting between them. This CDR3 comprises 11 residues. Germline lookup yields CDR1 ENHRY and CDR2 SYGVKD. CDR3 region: CAISNTDTQYF. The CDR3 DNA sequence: TGTGCCATCAGCAATACAGATACGCAGTATTTT.

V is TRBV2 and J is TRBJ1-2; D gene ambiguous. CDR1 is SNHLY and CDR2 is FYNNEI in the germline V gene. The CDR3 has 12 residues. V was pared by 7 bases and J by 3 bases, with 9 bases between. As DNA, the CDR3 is TGTGCCAGCAAAGGCGGGGACTATGGCTACACCTTC. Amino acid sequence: CASKGGDYGYTF. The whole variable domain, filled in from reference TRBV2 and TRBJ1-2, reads EPEVTQTPSHQVTQMGQEVILRCVPISNHLYFYWYRQILGQKVEFLVSFYNNEISEKSEIFDDQFSVERPDGSNFTLKIRSTKLEDSAMYFCASKGGDYGYTFGSGTRLTVV.

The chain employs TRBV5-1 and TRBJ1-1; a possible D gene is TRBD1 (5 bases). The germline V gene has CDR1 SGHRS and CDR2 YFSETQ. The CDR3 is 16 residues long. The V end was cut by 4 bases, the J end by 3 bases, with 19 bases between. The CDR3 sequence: CASSPADTPRDTEAFF. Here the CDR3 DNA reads TGCGCCAGCAGCCCGGCGGACACACCGAGGGACACTGAAGCTTTCTTT.

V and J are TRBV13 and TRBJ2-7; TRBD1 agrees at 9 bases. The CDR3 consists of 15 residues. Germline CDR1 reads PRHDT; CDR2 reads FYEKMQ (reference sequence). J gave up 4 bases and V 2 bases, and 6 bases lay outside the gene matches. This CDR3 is CASSLLGTGLYEQYF. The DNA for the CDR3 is TGTGCCAGCAGCTTATTGGGGACAGGGCTTTACGAGCAGTACTTC.

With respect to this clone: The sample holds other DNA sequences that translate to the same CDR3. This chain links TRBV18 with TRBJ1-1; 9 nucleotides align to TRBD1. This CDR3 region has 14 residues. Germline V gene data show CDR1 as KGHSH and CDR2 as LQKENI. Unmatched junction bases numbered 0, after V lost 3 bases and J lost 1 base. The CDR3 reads CASSPTGGNTEAFF. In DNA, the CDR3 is TGTGCCAGCTCACCGACAGGGGGGAACACTGAAGCTTTCTTT. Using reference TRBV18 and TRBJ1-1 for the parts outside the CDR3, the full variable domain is NAGVMQNPRHLVRRRGQEARLRCSPMKGHSHVYWYRQLPEEGLKFMVYLQKENIIDESGMPKERFSAEFPKEGPSILRIQQVVRGDSAAYFCASSPTGGNTEAFFGQGTRLTVV.

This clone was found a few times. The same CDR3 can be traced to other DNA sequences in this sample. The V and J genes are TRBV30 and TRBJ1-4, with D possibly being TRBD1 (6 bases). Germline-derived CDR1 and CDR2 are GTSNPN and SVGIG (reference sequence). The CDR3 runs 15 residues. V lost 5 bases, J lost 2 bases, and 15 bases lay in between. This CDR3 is CAWVAGGSTNEKLFF. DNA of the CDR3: TGTGCCTGGGTGGCCGGGGGCTCTACTAATGAAAAACTGTTTTTT. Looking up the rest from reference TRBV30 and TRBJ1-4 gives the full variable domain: SQTIHQWPATLVQPVGSPLSLECTVEGTSNPNLYWYRQAAGRGLQLLFYSVGIGQISSEVPQNLSASRPQDRQFILSSKKLLLSDSGFYLCAWVAGGSTNEKLFFGSGTQLSVL.

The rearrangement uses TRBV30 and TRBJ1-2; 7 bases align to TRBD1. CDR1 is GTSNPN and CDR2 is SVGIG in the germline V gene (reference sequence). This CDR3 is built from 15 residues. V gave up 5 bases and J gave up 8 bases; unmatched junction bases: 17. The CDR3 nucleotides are TGTGCCTGGGGGACAGAGCTAACTATGGTGGGGGGCTACACCTTC. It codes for CAWGTELTMVGGYTF.

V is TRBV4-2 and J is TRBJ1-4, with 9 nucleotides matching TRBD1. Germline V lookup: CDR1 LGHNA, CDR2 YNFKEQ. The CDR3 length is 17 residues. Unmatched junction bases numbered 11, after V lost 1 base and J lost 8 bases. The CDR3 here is CASSQARAGTGLEKLFF. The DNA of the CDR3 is TGTGCCAGCAGCCAAGCCCGTGCCGGGACAGGGCTAGAAAAACTGTTTTTT.

The CDR3 here is CASSYLAGYEQYF. The CDR3 DNA sequence: TGTGCCAGCAGCTATCTAGCGGGGTACGAGCAGTACTTC. This chain uses TRBV28 with TRBJ2-7; 9 positions match TRBD2. The CDR3 is 13 amino acids. V shed 6 bases and J 4 bases; nucleotides not matched to a gene: 4. Germline V gene sequence: CDR1 MDHEN, CDR2 SYDVKM. The full variable domain, completed using reference TRBV28 and TRBJ2-7, is DVKVTQSSRYLVKRTGEKVFLECVQDMDHENMFWYRQDPGLGLRLIYFSYDVKMKEKGDIPEGYSVSREKKERFSLILESASTNQTSMYLCASSYLAGYEQYFGPGTRLTVT.